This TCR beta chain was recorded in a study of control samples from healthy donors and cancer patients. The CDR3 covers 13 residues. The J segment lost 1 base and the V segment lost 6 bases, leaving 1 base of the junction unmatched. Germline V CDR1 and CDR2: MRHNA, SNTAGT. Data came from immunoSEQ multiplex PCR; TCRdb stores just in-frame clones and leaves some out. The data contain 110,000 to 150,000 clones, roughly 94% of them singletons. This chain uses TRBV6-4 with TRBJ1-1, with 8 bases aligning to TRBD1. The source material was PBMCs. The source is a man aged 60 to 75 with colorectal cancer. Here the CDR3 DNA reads TGTGCCAGCAGGGGACAGGAGAACACTGAAGCTTTCTTT. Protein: CASRGQENTEAFF.